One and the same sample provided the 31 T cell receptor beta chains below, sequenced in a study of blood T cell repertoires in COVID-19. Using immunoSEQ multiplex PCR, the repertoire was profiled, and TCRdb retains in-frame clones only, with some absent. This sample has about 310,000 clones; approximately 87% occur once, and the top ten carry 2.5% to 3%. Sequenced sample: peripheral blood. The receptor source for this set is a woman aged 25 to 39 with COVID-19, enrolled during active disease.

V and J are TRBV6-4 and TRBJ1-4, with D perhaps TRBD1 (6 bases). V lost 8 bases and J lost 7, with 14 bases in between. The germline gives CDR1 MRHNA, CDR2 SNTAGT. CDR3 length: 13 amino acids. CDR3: CASGRGLGEKLFF. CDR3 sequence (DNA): TGTGCCAGCGGGAGGGGGTTAGGTGAAAAACTGTTTTTT.

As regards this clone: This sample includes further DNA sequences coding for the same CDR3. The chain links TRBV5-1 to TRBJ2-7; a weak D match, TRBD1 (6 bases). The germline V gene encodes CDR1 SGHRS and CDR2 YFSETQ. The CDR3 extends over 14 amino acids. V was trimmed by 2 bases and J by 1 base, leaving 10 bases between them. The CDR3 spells CASSLQGSSYEQYF. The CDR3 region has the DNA TGCGCCAGCAGCTTACAGGGTAGTTCCTACGAGCAGTACTTC.

The CDR3 loop reads CASSQEEASYEQYF. CDR3 bases: TGTGCCAGCAGCCAAGAAGAGGCTTCCTACGAGCAGTACTTC. This chain uses TRBV4-2 with TRBJ2-7; D unresolved. Germline assignment: CDR1 LGHNA and CDR2 YNFKEQ. The ends were cut back, 0 bases at V and 1 base at J, with 7 bases in the middle. The CDR3 sequence is 14 residues long.

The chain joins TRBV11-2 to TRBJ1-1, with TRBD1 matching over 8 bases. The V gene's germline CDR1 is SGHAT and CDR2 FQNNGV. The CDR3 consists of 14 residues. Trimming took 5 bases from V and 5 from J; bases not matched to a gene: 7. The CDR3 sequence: CASSQSGTGTEAFF. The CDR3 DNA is TGTGCCAGCAGCCAGAGTGGGACAGGTACTGAAGCTTTCTTT.

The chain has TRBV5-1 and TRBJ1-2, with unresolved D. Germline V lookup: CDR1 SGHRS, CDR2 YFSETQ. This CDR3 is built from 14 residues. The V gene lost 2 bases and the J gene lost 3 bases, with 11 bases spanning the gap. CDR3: CASSFREEDYGYTF. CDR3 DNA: TGCGCCAGCAGCTTTCGTGAGGAGGACTATGGCTACACCTTC.

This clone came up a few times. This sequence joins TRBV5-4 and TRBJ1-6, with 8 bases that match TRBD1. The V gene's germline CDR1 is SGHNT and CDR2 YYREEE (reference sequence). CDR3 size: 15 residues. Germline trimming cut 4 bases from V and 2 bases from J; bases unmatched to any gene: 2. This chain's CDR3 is CASSGQGAYNSPLHF. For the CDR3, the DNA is TGTGCCAGCAGCGGACAGGGAGCCTATAATTCACCCCTCCACTTT.

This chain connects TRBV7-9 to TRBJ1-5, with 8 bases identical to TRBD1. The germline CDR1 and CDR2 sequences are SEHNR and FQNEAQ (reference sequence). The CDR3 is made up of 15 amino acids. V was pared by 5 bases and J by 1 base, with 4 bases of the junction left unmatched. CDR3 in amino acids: CASSPGGGSNQPQHF. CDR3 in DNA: TGTGCCAGCAGCCCAGGGGGCGGGAGCAATCAGCCCCAGCATTTT.

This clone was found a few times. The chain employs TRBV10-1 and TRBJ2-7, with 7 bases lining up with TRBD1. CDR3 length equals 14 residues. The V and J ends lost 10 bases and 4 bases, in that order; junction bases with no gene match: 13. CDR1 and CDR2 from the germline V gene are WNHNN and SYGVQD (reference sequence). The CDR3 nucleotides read TGCGCCAACCTAGACAGGGCCCAATTTTACGAGCAGTACTTC. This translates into CANLDRAQFYEQYF.

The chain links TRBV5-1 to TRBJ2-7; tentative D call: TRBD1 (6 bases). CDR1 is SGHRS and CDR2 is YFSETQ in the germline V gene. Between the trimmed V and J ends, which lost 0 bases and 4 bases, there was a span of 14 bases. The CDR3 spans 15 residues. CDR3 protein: CASSLAPRQAYEQYF. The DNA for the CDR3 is TGCGCCAGCAGCTTGGCCCCGAGACAGGCGTACGAGCAGTACTTC.

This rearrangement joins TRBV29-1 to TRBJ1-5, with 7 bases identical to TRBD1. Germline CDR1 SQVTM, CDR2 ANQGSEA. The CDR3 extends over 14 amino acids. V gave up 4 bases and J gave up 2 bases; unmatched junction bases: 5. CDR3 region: CSVGEGAGNQPQHF. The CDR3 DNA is TGCAGCGTTGGCGAGGGGGCAGGCAATCAGCCCCAGCATTTT.

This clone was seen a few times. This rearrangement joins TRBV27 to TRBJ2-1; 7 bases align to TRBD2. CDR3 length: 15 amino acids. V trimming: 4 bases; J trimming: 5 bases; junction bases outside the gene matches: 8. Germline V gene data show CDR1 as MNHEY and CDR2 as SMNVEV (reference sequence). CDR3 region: CASSSPSGGNNEQFF. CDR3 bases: TGTGCCAGCAGTTCCCCTAGCGGCGGAAACAATGAGCAGTTCTTC.

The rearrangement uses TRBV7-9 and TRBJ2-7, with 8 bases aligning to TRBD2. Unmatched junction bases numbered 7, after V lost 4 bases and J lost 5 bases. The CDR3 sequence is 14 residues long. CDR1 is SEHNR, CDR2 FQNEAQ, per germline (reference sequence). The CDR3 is CASSSGTRSDEQYF. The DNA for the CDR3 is TGTGCCAGCAGCTCGGGGACTAGATCGGACGAGCAGTACTTC.

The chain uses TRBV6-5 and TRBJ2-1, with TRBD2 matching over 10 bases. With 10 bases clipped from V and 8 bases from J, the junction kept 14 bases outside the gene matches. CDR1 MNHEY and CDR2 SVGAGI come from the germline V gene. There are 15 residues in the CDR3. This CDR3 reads CATGGVLAGEDEQFF. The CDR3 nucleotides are TGTGCCACCGGAGGCGTGCTAGCGGGAGAAGATGAGCAGTTCTTC.

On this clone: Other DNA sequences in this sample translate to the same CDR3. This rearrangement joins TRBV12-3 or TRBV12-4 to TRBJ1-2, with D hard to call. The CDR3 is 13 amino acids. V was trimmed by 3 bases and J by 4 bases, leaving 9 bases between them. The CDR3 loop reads CASSFRVGYGYTF. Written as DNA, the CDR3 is TGTGCCAGCAGTTTTCGGGTAGGCTATGGCTACACCTTC.

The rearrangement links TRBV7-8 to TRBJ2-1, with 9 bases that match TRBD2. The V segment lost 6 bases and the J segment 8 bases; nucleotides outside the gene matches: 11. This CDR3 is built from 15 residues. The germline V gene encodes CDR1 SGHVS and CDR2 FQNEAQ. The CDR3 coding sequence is TGTGCCAGCAGTTTTAGCGGGAGCCTTGGTGATGAGCAGTTCTTC. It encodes CASSFSGSLGDEQFF.

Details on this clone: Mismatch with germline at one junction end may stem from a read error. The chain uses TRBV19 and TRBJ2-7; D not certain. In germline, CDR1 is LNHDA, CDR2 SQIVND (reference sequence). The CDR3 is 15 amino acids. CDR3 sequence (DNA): TGTACCAGTAGTATAGTTGGAGAGAGATCCTACGAGCAGTACTTC. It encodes CTSSIVGERSYEQYF.

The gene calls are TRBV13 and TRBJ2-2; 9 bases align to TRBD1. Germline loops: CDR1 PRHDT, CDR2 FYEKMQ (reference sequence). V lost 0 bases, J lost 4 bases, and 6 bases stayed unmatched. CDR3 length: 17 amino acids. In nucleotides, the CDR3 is TGTGCCAGCAGCTTAGGAGGGCCGGGACAGGGCACCGGGGAGCTGTTTTTT. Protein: CASSLGGPGQGTGELFF.

CDR3 coding DNA: TGTGCCAGCAGGAGGGGGGACAGAGACTATGGCTACACCTTC. Protein product: CASRRGDRDYGYTF. V is TRBV27 and J is TRBJ1-2; 7 nucleotides agree with TRBD1. This CDR3 has 14 residues. V was pared by 6 bases and J by 3 bases, with 7 bases of the junction left unmatched. CDR1 and CDR2 from the germline V gene are MNHEY and SMNVEV (reference sequence).

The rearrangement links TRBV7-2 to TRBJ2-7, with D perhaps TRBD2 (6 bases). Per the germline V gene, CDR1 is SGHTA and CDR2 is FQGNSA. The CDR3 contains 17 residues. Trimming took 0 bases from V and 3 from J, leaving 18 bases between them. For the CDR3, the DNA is TGTGCCAGCAGCTTAGCCGCCGGGACTTTCTTAAACTACGAGCAGTACTTC. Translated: CASSLAAGTFLNYEQYF.

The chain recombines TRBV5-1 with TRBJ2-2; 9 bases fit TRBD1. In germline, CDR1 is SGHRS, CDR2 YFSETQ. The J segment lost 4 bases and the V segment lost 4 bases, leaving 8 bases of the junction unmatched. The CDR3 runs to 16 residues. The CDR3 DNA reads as TGCGCCAGCAGCGTTCGGACAGGGGTTTCCACCGGGGAGCTGTTTTTT. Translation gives CASSVRTGVSTGELFF.

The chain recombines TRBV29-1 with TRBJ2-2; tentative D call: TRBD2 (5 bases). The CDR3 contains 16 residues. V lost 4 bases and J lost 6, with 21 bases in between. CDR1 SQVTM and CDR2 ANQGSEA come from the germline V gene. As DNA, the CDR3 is TGCAGCGTTGCGGGTATTGTGGGGAGTCGGGCCGGGGAGCTGTTTTTT. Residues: CSVAGIVGSRAGELFF.

The DNA for the CDR3 is TGCGCCAGCAGCTTGAGGCCGGACAGCTACAATGAGCAGTTCTTC. It encodes CASSLRPDSYNEQFF. This sequence joins TRBV5-1 and TRBJ2-1, with D maybe TRBD1 (6 bases). With 1 base removed from V and 3 bases from J, the gap between germline ends came to 11 bases. Germline CDR1 SGHRS, CDR2 YFSETQ. The CDR3 has 15 residues.

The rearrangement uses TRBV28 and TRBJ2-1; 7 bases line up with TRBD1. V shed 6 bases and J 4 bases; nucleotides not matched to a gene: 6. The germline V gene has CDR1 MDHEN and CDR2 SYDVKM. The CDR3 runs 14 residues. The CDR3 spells CASRDDRAYNEQFF. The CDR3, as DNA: TGTGCCAGCAGAGACGACAGGGCTTACAATGAGCAGTTCTTC.

CDR3 nucleotides: TGTGCCAGCTCGACAGGGCGAGCTTTCTTT. Translated, it gives CASSTGRAFF. This chain connects TRBV28 to TRBJ1-1; 7 bases agree with TRBD1. Trimming cost V 8 bases and J 10 bases; bases outside gene matches: 4. Germline V gene data show CDR1 as MDHEN and CDR2 as SYDVKM. The CDR3 has 10 residues. The full variable domain, rest sourced from reference TRBV28 and TRBJ1-1, is DVKVTQSSRYLVKRTGEKVFLECVQDMDHENMFWYRQDPGLGLRLIYFSYDVKMKEKGDIPEGYSVSREKKERFSLILESASTNQTSMYLCASSTGRAFFGQGTRLTVV.

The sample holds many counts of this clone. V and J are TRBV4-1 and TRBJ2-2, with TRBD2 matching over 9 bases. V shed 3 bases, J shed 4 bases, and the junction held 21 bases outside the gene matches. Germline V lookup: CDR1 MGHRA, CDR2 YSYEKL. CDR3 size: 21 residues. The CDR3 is CASSHPSGGGWAGGVTGELFF. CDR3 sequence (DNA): TGCGCCAGCAGCCACCCTTCGGGAGGTGGATGGGCGGGAGGGGTCACCGGGGAGCTGTTTTTT.

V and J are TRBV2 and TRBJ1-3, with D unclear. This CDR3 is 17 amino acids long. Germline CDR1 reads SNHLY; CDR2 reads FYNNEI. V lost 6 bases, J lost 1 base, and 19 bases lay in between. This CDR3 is CASSYPRSPRSGNTIYF. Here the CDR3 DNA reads TGTGCCAGCAGCTACCCGCGCAGCCCTAGGTCTGGAAACACCATATATTTT.

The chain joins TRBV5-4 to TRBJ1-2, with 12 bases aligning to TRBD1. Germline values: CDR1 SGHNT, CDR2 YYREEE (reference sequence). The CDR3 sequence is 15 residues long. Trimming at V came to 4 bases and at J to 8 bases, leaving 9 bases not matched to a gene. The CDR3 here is CASSQGQGAWMGYTF. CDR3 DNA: TGTGCCAGCAGCCAGGGACAGGGGGCATGGATGGGCTACACCTTC.

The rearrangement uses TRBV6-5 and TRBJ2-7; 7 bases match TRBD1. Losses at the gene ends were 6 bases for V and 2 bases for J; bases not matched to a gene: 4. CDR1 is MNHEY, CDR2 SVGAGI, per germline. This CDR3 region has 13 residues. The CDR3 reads CASRRDSTYEQYF. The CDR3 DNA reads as TGTGCCAGCAGACGGGACAGTACCTACGAGCAGTACTTC.

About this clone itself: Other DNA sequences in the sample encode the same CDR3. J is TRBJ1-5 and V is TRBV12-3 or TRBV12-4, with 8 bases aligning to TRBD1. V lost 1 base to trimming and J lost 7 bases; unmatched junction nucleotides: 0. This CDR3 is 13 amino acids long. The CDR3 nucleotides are TGTGCCAGCAGTTTAGGACAGGGGCAGCCCCAGCATTTT. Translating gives CASSLGQGQPQHF.

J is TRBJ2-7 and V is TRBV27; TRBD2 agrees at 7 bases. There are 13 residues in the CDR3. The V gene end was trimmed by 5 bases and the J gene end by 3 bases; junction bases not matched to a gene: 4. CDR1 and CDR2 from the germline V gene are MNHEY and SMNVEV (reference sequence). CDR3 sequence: CASSPPGGYEQYF. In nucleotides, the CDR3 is TGTGCCAGCAGTCCTCCGGGAGGCTACGAGCAGTACTTC.

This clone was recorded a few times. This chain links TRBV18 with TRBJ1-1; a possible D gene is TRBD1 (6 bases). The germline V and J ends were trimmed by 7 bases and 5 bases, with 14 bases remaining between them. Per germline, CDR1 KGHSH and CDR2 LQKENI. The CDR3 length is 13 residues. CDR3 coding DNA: TGTGCCAGCTTACGAAACAGGGAGACTGAAGCTTTCTTT. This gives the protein CASLRNRETEAFF.